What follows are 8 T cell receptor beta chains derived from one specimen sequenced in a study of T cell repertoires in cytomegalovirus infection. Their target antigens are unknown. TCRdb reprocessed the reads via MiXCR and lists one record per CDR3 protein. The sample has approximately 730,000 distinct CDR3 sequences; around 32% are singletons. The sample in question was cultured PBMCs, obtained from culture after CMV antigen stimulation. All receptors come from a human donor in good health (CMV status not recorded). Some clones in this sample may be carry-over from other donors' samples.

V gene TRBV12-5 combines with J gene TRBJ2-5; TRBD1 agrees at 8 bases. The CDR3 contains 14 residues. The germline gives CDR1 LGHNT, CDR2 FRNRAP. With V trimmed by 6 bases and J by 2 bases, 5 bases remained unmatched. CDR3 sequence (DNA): TGTGCTAGTGGCCCCGGACAGGGACAAGAGACCCAGTACTTC. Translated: CASGPGQGQETQYF.

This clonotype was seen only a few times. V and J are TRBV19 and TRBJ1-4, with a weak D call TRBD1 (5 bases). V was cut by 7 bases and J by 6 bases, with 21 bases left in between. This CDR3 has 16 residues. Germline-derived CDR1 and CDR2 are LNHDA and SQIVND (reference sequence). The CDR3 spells CASNIRASGRDEKLFF. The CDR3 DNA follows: TGTGCCAGTAACATCCGTGCCTCGGGGCGGGATGAAAAACTGTTTTTT. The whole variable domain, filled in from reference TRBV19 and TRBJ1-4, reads DGGITQSPKYLFRKEGQNVTLSCEQNLNHDAMYWYRQDPGQGLRLIYYSQIVNDFQKGDIAEGYSVSREKKESFPLTVTSAQKNPTAFYLCASNIRASGRDEKLFFGSGTQLSVL.

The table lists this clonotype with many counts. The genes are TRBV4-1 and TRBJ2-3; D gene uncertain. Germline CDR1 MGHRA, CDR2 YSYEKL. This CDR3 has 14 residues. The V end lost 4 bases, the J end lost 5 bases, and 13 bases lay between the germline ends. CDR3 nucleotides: TGCGCCAGCAGCCGGCTGGGGATCCGAGATACGCAGTATTTT. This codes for CASSRLGIRDTQYF.

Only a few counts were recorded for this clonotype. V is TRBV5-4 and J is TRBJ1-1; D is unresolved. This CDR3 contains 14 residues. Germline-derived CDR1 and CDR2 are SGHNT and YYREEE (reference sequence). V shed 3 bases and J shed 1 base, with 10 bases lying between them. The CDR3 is CASSSRASNTEAFF. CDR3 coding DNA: TGTGCCAGCAGCTCGAGGGCCTCGAACACTGAAGCTTTCTTT.

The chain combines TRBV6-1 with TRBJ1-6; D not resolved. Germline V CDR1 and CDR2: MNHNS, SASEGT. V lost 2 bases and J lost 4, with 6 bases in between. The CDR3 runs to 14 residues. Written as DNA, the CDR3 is TGTGCCAGCAGTGAACGAGGATATAATTCACCCCTCCACTTT. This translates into CASSERGYNSPLHF.

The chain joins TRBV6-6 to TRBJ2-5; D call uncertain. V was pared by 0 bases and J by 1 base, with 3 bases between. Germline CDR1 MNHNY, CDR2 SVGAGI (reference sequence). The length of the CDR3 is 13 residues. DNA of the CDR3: TGTGCCAGCAGTTACTCGGCCCAAGAGACCCAGTACTTC. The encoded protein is CASSYSAQETQYF.

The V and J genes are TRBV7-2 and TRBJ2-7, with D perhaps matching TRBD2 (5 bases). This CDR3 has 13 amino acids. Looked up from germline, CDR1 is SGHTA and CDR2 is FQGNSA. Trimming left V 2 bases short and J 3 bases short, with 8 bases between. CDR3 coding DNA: TGTGCCAGCAGCTTACGCCGGGGCTACGAGCAGTACTTC. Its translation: CASSLRRGYEQYF.

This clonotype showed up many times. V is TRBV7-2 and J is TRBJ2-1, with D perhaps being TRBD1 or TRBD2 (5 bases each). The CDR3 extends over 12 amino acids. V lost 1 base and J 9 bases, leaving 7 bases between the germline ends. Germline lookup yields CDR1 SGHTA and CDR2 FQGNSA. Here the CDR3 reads CASSLDGGEQFF. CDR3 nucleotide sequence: TGTGCCAGCAGCTTAGATGGGGGTGAGCAGTTCTTC.